These T cell receptor beta chains were read from a single sample in a study of cytomegalovirus exposure and HLA in healthy donors. Here immunoSEQ multiplex PCR was the method, and the copy in TCRdb shows in-frame clones only, minus some. The sample gives under 150,000 clones, approximately 9% of which show up once; about 6.7% is in the top ten. The sample comprised PBMCs. These receptors originate from a woman aged 40 to 55 in good health and CMV-seropositive. CDR3s include the opening cysteine and the closing phenylalanine or tryptophan. The D gene is left open where the match is weak. Clone size is not always given. Where it is, it says once, few, many or a class for expanded clones.

clone size,D gene,J gene,V gene,CDR3 DNA,CDR3 protein
few,NA,TRBJ2-4,TRBV15,TGTGCCACCAGAACGGTTGGGGGCTCAGCCAAAAACATTCAGTACTTC,CATRTVGGSAKNIQYF
NA,NA,TRBJ2-2,TRBV5-1,TGCGCCAGCTGGGGGATTTCGGGGACTAACACCGGGGAGCTGTTTTTT,CASWGISGTNTGELFF
NA,TRBD2,TRBJ2-3,TRBV4-1,TGCGCCAGCAGCCAAGATCTAGCGGGGCCCACAGATACGCAGTATTTT,CASSQDLAGPTDTQYF
NA,NA,TRBJ1-2,TRBV2,TGTGCCAGCAGTGTTGGAGGGGCCCGCGGCGGCTACACCTTC,CASSVGGARGGYTF
few,TRBD2,TRBJ2-7,TRBV6-5,TGTGCCAGCAATGCACTTGGGGGGGGGAGTAACGAGCAGTACTTC,CASNALGGGSNEQYF
few,NA,TRBJ1-2,TRBV5-5,TGTGCCAGCAGCTTGACAGTTCCGTATGGCTACACCTTC,CASSLTVPYGYTF
few,TRBD1,TRBJ1-5,TRBV5-1,TGCGCCAGCAGCTCCGGGACAGGGACGGGGCAGCCCCAGCATTTT,CASSSGTGTGQPQHF
few,NA,TRBJ2-1,TRBV9,TGTGCCAGCAGCCCCGCGGGGGCGCTCTACAATGAGCAGTTCTTC,CASSPAGALYNEQFF
few,TRBD1,TRBJ2-5,TRBV5-4,TGTGCCAGCAGCCCCCCCGGACAGGGGGAGACCCAGTACTTC,CASSPPGQGETQYF
few,NA,TRBJ2-3,TRBV14,TGTGCCAGCAGCCAAGTTCCAGGATACGGCACAGATACGCAGTATTTT,CASSQVPGYGTDTQYF
few,NA,TRBJ1-6,TRBV7-2,TGTGCCAGCAGCTTAGTGGCAGCGGATAATTCACCCCTCCACTTT,CASSLVAADNSPLHF
NA,TRBD1,TRBJ1-4,TRBV6-1,TGTGCCAGCAGTGGAGGACAGGAACTGTTTTTT,CASSGGQELFF
NA,NA,TRBJ2-1,TRBV21-1,TGTGCCAGCAGCAAGGCCGCCGCCTACAATGAGCAGTTCTTC,CASSKAAAYNEQFF
few,TRBD1,TRBJ1-3,TRBV11-3,TGTGCCAGCAGCTTGGGGACAGGGGCCTCTGGAAACACCATATATTTT,CASSLGTGASGNTIYF
NA,NA,TRBJ1-2,TRBV5-1,TGCGCCAGCAGCTCGGACAGTCTCGGGGGGTATGGCTACACCTTC,CASSSDSLGGYGYTF
few,NA,TRBJ1-5,TRBV7-2,TGTGCCAGCAGCTTAACGGACAGTAATCAGCCCCAGCATTTT,CASSLTDSNQPQHF
NA,NA,TRBJ1-3,TRBV19,NA,CASTSDRGKSGNTIYF
NA,NA,TRBJ1-1,TRBV7-2,TGTGCCAGCAGTTTAATGGGCGGGGGAGCTTTCTTT,CASSLMGGGAFF
few,TRBD1,TRBJ1-2,TRBV6-4,TGTGCCAGCAGTGACTCCCCAGGGGGCCTGGGTGGCTACACCTTC,CASSDSPGGLGGYTF
NA,TRBD2,TRBJ2-1,TRBV19,TGTGCCACATCCCTTAAGGGTTTAGCGGGGGGCTACAATGAGCAGTTCTTC,CATSLKGLAGGYNEQFF
NA,TRBD2,TRBJ2-5,TRBV18,TGTGCCAGCTCACCAAGGAGGGGAGGGGAGACCCAGTACTTC,CASSPRRGGETQYF
NA,NA,TRBJ2-3,TRBV7-9,TGTGCCAGCAGCCAAGCGGGTGATACGCAGTATTTT,CASSQAGDTQYF
NA,NA,TRBJ2-5,TRBV6-5,TGTGCCAGCAGAGAAACCGGGAGAGAGACCCAGTACTTC,CASRETGRETQYF
few,TRBD1,TRBJ2-6,TRBV19,TGTGCCAGTAGTATCTCCTCCAGGGGGACTGGGGCCAACGTCCTGACTTTC,CASSISSRGTGANVLTF
many,NA,TRBJ2-2,TRBV6-1,TGTGCCAGCAGTTGGGGGGCCGGGGAGCTGTTTTTT,CASSWGAGELFF
NA,NA,TRBJ2-7,TRBV6-5,TGTGCCAGCAGTTACTCGAGGGCTCCCTGGTACGAGCAGTACTTC,CASSYSRAPWYEQYF
NA,NA,TRBJ2-4,TRBV6-1,TGTGCCAGCAGTGAGCAAAGGCAGGGGAAAAACATTCAGTACTTC,CASSEQRQGKNIQYF
NA,TRBD1,TRBJ1-5,TRBV5-3,TGTGCCAGAAGCCGAAAACCGGGACAGAGACAGAATCAGCCCCAGCATTTT,CARSRKPGQRQNQPQHF
few,NA,TRBJ2-1,TRBV5-4,TGTGCCAGCAGCACGGACAGAGGCCTCTACAATGAGCAGTTCTTC,CASSTDRGLYNEQFF
NA,TRBD1,TRBJ1-2,TRBV2,TGTGCCAGCAGGGGGGGGACAGGTCCGCTACCCGTGTTC,CASRGGTGPLPVF
few,TRBD1,TRBJ1-1,TRBV19,TGTGCCAGTAGCTCGGGACAGGGGGTTACTGAAGCTTTCTTT,CASSSGQGVTEAFF
NA,NA,TRBJ2-2,TRBV7-9,TGTGCCAGCACCCCAATAGATTACGGCGGGGAGCTGTTTTTT,CASTPIDYGGELFF
NA,NA,TRBJ2-3,TRBV5-1,TGCGCCAGCAGCCTGGACCGGAGCACAGATACGCAGTATTTT,CASSLDRSTDTQYF
few,NA,TRBJ2-7,TRBV2,TGTGCCAGCAGTCCTAGGGACATACACTACGAGCAGTACTTC,CASSPRDIHYEQYF
few,TRBD1,TRBJ2-2,TRBV6-6,TGTGCCAGCAGTTACTCGAAGGGACAGGGGACCGGGGAGCTGTTTTTT,CASSYSKGQGTGELFF
NA,TRBD2,TRBJ2-7,TRBV5-1,TGCGCCAGCAGCTTGGGTGGGACTAGGACCTACGAGCAGTACTTC,CASSLGGTRTYEQYF
NA,TRBD1,TRBJ2-7,TRBV5-1,TGCGCCAGCAGCCCTGGGACAGGGATATCCTACGAGCAGTACTTC,CASSPGTGISYEQYF
few,NA,TRBJ1-2,TRBV29-1,TGCAGCACAAGACAGGCCGGGCGTGCTGGCTACACCTTC,CSTRQAGRAGYTF
few,TRBD2,TRBJ2-7,TRBV6-1,TGTGCCAGCAGTTTGCGGGGGAACCCCTACGAGCAGTACTTC,CASSLRGNPYEQYF
NA,TRBD1,TRBJ1-2,TRBV6-6,TGTGCCAGCAGTTACAGGGGACAGGGCTCCGATGGCTACACCTTC,CASSYRGQGSDGYTF
NA,NA,TRBJ2-6,TRBV7-2,TGTGCCTCACCCCCTCGGGCGGGCTCTGGGGCCAACGTCCTGACTTTC,CASPPRAGSGANVLTF
few,TRBD1,TRBJ1-4,TRBV2,TGTGCCAGCGACCGAGCCCCCGGGACAGGGGATGAAAAACTGTTTTTT,CASDRAPGTGDEKLFF
NA,NA,TRBJ1-4,TRBV5-1,TGCGCCAGCAGCTTGGGTCAGGGGAATGAAAAACTGTTTTTT,CASSLGQGNEKLFF
NA,TRBD2,TRBJ2-5,TRBV29-1,TGCAGCGGATTGACTAGCGTAAAGACCCAGTACTTC,CSGLTSVKTQYF
few,NA,TRBJ2-1,TRBV4-1,TGCGCCAGCAGCCAGGGCGGGTTTTCCTACAATGAGCAGTTCTTC,CASSQGGFSYNEQFF
few,NA,TRBJ2-2,TRBV7-6,TGTGCCAGCAGCCAAGGACTCACCTCGAACACCGGGGAGCTGTTTTTT,CASSQGLTSNTGELFF
NA,TRBD2,TRBJ2-5,TRBV11-3,TGTGCCAGCACTGGGACTAGCGGAGAGACCCAGTACTTC,CASTGTSGETQYF
few,TRBD1,TRBJ1-1,TRBV29-1,TGCAGCGTTGCAGGGGGCAGGGGACGCATGAACACTGAAGCTTTCTTT,CSVAGGRGRMNTEAFF